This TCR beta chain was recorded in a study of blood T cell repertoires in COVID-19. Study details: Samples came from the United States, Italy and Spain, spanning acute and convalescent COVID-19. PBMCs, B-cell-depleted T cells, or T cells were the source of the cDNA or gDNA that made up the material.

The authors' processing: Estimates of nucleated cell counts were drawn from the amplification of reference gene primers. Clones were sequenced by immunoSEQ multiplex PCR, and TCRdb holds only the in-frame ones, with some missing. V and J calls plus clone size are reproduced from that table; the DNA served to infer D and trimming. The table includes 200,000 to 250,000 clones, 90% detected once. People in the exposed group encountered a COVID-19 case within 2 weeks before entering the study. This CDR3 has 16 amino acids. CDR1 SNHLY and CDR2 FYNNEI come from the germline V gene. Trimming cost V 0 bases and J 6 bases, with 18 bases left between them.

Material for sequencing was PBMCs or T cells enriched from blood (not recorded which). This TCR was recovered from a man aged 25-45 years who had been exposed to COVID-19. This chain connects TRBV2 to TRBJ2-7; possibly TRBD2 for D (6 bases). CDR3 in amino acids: CASSEAGGRTPLEQYF. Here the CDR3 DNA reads TGTGCCAGCAGTGAAGCGGGAGGCAGGACCCCCCTCGAGCAGTACTTC.